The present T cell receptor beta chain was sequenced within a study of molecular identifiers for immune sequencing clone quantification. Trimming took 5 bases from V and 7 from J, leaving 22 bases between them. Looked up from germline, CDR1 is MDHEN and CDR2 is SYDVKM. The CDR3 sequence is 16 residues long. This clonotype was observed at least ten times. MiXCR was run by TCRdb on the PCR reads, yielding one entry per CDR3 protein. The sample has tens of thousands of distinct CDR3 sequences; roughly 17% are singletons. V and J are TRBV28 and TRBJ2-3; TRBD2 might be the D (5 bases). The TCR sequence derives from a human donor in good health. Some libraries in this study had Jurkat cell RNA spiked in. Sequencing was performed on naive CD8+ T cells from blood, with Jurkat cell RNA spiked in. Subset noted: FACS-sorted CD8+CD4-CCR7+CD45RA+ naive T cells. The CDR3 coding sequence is TGTGCCAGCAGTGGTCCGAAGTCGAGAGCGGTGTATACGCAGTATTTT. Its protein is CASSGPKSRAVYTQYF.